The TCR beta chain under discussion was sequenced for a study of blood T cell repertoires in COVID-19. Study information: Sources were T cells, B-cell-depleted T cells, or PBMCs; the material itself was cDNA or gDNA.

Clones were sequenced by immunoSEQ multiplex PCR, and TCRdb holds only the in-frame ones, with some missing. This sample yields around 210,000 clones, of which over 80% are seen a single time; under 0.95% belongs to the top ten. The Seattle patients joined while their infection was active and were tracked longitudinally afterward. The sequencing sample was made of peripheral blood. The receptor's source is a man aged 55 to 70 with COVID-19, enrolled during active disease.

The CDR3 reads CASSLVSGTSGDLRRTQYF. Written as DNA, the CDR3 is TGTGCCAGCAGCTTAGTATCTGGGACTAGCGGGGACCTCCGACGGACCCAGTACTTC. J is TRBJ2-5 and V is TRBV11-2, with 13 bases lining up with TRBD2. Trimming took 1 base from V and 7 from J; bases not matched to a gene: 15. CDR3 length equals 19 residues. Germline values: CDR1 SGHAT, CDR2 FQNNGV.